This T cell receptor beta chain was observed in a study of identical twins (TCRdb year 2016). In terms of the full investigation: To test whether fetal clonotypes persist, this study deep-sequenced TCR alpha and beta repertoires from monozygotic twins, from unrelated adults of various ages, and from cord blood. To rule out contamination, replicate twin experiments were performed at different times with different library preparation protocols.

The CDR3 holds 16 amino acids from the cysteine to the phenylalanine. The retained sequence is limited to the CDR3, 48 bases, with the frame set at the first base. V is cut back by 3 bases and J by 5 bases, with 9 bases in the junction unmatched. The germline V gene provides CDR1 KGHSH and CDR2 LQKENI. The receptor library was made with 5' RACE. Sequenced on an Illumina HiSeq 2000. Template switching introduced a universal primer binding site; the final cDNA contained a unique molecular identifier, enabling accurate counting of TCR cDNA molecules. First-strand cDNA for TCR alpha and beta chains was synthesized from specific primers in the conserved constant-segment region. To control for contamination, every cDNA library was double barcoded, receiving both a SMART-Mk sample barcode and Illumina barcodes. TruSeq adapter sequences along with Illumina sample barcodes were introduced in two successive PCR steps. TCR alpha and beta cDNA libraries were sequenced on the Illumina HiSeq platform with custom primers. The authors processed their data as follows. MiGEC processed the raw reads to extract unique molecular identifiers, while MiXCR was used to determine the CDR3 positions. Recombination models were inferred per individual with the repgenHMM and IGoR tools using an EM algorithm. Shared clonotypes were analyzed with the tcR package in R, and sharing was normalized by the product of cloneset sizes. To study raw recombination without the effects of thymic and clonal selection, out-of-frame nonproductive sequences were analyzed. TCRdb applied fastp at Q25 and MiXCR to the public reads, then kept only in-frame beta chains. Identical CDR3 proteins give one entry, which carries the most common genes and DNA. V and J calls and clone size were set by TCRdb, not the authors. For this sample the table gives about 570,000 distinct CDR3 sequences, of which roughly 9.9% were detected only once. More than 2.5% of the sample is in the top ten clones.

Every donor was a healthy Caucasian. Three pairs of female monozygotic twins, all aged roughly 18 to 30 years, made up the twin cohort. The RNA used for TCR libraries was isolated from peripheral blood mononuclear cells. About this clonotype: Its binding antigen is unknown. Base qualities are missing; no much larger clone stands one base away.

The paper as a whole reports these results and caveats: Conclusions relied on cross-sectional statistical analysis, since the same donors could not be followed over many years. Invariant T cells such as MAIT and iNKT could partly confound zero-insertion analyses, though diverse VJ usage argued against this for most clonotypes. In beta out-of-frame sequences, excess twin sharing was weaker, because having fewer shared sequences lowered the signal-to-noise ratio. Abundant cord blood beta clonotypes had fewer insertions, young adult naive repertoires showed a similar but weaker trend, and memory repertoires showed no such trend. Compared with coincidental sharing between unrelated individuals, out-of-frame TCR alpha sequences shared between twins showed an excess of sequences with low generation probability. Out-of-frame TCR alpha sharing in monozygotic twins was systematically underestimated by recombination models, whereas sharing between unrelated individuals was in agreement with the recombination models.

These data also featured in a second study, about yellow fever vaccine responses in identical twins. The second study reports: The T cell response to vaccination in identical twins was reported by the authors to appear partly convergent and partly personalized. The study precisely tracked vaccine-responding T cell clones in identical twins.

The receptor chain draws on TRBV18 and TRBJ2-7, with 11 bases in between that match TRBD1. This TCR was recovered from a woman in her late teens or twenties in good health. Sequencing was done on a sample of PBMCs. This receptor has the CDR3 CASSPLPGTGGNEQYF. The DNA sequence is TGTGCCAGCTCACCCTTACCCGGGACAGGGGGTAACGAGCAGTACTTC.